The rows below give T cell receptor beta chains drawn from one sample of a study of T cells in localized non-small cell lung cancer. Only in-frame clones appear in the TCRdb table, and some are missing; sequencing was by immunoSEQ multiplex PCR. The sample includes around 35,000 clones, approximately 90% seen only once; the top ten take about an eighth. The material was peripheral blood mononuclear cells, obtained before any cancer treatment. The receptors derive from a female donor older than 55 with stage II lung adenocarcinoma. Each CDR3 is given with its conserved first and last residue. A D gene is named only where the DNA matches it firmly. Size is stated for part of the rows, as once, few or many counts, or as a class when the clone is expanded.

J	V	size	D	CDR3	DNA
TRBJ1-4	TRBV5-1	NA	NA	CASREDPNEKLFF	TGCGCCAGCAGAGAGGACCCTAATGAAAAACTGTTTTTT
TRBJ1-1	TRBV9	NA	NA	CASSVGGQNTEAFF	TGTGCCAGCAGCGTGGGAGGGCAGAACACTGAAGCTTTCTTT
TRBJ1-3	TRBV19	NA	NA	CASSIDAAGGNTIYF	TGTGCCAGTAGTATAGATGCGGCGGGTGGAAACACCATATATTTT
TRBJ2-2	TRBV7-8	NA	TRBD1	CASSLSTVGQGSTGELFF	TGTGCCAGCAGCTTAAGTACTGTGGGACAGGGGTCCACCGGGGAGCTGTTTTTT
TRBJ2-6	TRBV15	NA	NA	CATSRGQSGANVLTF	TGTGCCACCAGCAGAGGACAATCTGGGGCCAACGTCCTGACTTTC
TRBJ1-2	TRBV7-6	NA	NA	CASSGPERGYTF	TGTGCCTCCAGTGGGCCGGAGCGTGGCTACACCTTC
TRBJ2-2	TRBV7-9	NA	NA	CASSSGELFF	TGTGCCAGCAGCTCCGGGGAGCTGTTTTTT
TRBJ1-2	TRBV19	NA	TRBD1	CATSARQGFSYGYTF	TGTGCCACTTCAGCCAGACAGGGTTTCTCTTATGGCTACACCTTC
TRBJ2-3	TRBV5-1	once	NA	CASSPGTVTDTQYF	TGCGCCAGCAGCCCCGGGACCGTTACAGATACGCAGTATTTT
TRBJ2-5	TRBV5-1	NA	NA	CASSHDGAPGTQYF	TGCGCCAGCAGCCACGACGGGGCCCCGGGGACCCAGTACTTC
TRBJ1-5	TRBV19	NA	NA	CASSIWEDQPQHF	TGTGCCAGTAGTATATGGGAAGATCAGCCCCAGCATTTT
TRBJ1-2	TRBV4-3	once	NA	CASSQEASQNYGYTF	TGCGCCAGCAGCCAAGAGGCCAGCCAGAACTATGGCTACACCTTC
TRBJ1-3	TRBV5-1	NA	TRBD1	CASFTAGTALPPLGNTIYF	TGCGCCAGCTTCACGGCCGGGACAGCGCTACCGCCGTTAGGAAACACCATATATTTT
TRBJ1-1	TRBV27	NA	NA	CASRERDLNTEAFF	TGTGCCAGCCGCGAACGAGACTTGAACACTGAAGCTTTCTTT
TRBJ1-1	TRBV5-1	NA	NA	CATKRDAGLSNTEAFF	TGCGCCACTAAGCGGGACGCCGGCCTATCAAACACTGAAGCTTTCTTT
TRBJ2-1	TRBV5-1	NA	NA	CASSLDPGLFNEQFF	TGCGCCAGCAGCTTGGATCCCGGACTATTCAATGAGCAGTTCTTC
TRBJ1-1	TRBV5-1	NA	NA	CASSLHPSNTEAFF	TGCGCCAGCAGCTTACACCCTTCCAACACTGAAGCTTTCTTT
TRBJ2-1	TRBV29-1	once	NA	CSVYPPGSYNEQFF	TGCAGCGTTTACCCCCCCGGCTCCTACAATGAGCAGTTCTTC
TRBJ2-1	TRBV11-3	NA	NA	CASSFGRGNNEQFF	TGTGCCAGCAGCTTCGGCAGGGGAAACAATGAGCAGTTCTTC
TRBJ2-1	TRBV30	NA	TRBD2	CAVGSGRRDEQFF	TGTGCCGTGGGGAGCGGGAGAAGGGATGAGCAGTTCTTC
TRBJ2-1	TRBV5-1	NA	TRBD1	CASSPQGAYEQFF	TGCGCCAGCAGCCCACAGGGGGCTTATGAGCAGTTCTTC
TRBJ2-7	TRBV5-3	once	TRBD1	CARSHLLRDRDSYEQYF	TGTGCCAGAAGCCACCTACTCCGGGACAGGGACTCCTACGAGCAGTACTTC
TRBJ1-5	TRBV30	NA	TRBD1	CAWSQGQGNQPQHF	TGTGCCTGGAGTCAAGGACAGGGCAATCAGCCCCAGCATTTT
TRBJ1-2	TRBV4-1	NA	NA	CASSQGEGNYGYTF	TGCGCCAGCAGCCAAGGTGAAGGGAACTATGGCTACACCTTC
TRBJ1-1	TRBV2	once	NA	CASSIEQTSTEAFF	TGTGCCAGTAGTATCGAACAGACTTCCACTGAAGCTTTCTTT
TRBJ1-1	TRBV5-1	NA	TRBD1	CASSWMGQLNTEAFF	TGCGCCAGCAGCTGGATGGGACAGTTGAACACTGAAGCTTTCTTT
TRBJ2-3	TRBV7-2	NA	NA	CASSLGAADTQYF	TGTGCCAGCAGCTTAGGGGCGGCGGATACGCAGTATTTT
TRBJ2-7	TRBV6-5	NA	NA	CASGIRSSYEQYF	TGTGCCAGCGGAATCCGATCCTCCTACGAGCAGTACTTC
TRBJ2-7	TRBV5-4	NA	TRBD1	CASSSGQGRYEQYF	TGTGCCAGCAGCTCAGGACAGGGCCGCTACGAGCAGTACTTC
TRBJ1-4	TRBV6-1	NA	NA	CASNPGQRNEKLFF	TGTGCCAGCAACCCCGGACAGCGAAATGAAAAACTGTTTTTT
TRBJ2-2	TRBV15	NA	NA	CATSRRPLSTGELFF	TGTGCCACCAGCAGGAGGCCCCTTAGCACCGGGGAGCTGTTTTTT
TRBJ2-2	TRBV15	NA	NA	CATRGRGRPNTGELFF	TGTGCCACTAGAGGGAGAGGCAGACCGAACACCGGGGAGCTGTTTTTT
TRBJ1-1	TRBV7-9	NA	NA	CASSLTQENTEAFF	TGTGCCAGCAGCTTAACCCAGGAGAACACTGAAGCTTTCTTT
TRBJ2-3	TRBV7-2	once	NA	CASSLGLADTQYF	TGTGCCAGCAGCTTAGGGCTTGCGGATACGCAGTATTTT
TRBJ1-2	TRBV7-3	NA	TRBD1	CASSRDSDYGYTF	TGTGCCAGCAGCCGGGACAGCGACTATGGCTACACCTTC
TRBJ2-7	TRBV7-2	NA	NA	CASSSHYTEGAKYF	TGTGCCAGCAGCTCCCATTATACGGAGGGGGCGAAGTACTTC
TRBJ1-5	TRBV30	NA	NA	CAWSIKGGRNQPQHF	TGTGCCTGGAGTATAAAGGGAGGGAGAAATCAGCCCCAGCATTTT
TRBJ1-2	TRBV2	NA	NA	CASKRQEAGRGGYTF	TGTGCCAGCAAGAGACAGGAGGCGGGTCGCGGTGGCTACACCTTC
TRBJ1-5	TRBV6-7	NA	NA	CASGPGVSNQPQHF	TGTGCCAGCGGGCCAGGGGTTTCCAATCAGCCCCAGCATTTT
TRBJ2-3	TRBV6-5	NA	NA	CASSYSGSSGTDTQYF	TGTGCCAGCAGTTACTCGGGTAGCAGTGGCACAGATACGCAGTATTTT
TRBJ2-5	TRBV2	NA	NA	CASSRRPLETQYF	TGTGCCAGCAGCAGGAGACCGTTGGAGACCCAGTACTTC
TRBJ2-1	TRBV10-3	NA	TRBD1	CAISSRQGEYNEQFF	TGTGCCATCAGTAGTCGGCAGGGGGAGTACAATGAGCAGTTCTTC
TRBJ2-7	TRBV6-1	NA	TRBD1	CASSASGGTGLSYEQYF	TGTGCCAGCAGTGCATCTGGGGGGACAGGGCTCTCCTACGAGCAGTACTTC
TRBJ2-3	TRBV11-2	NA	NA	CASSQGGVSTDTQYF	TGTGCCAGCAGCCAGGGGGGGGTGAGCACAGATACGCAGTATTTT